Listed here is a single TCR beta chain. Its target antigen remains unknown. Nothing much larger sits one base from this clone, and base qualities are not available. The sample comes from a study of T cell repertoires in ileal Crohn's disease (dated by TCRdb to between 2018 and 2021). About the study as a whole: The median duration of disease was roughly 7.6 years, and at the time of surgery 35% to 45% of patients were active smokers. The TCR repertoire was analysed in 50 to 70 patients with Crohn's disease drawn from a prospective multicentre cohort. M6 samples were neoterminal ileum biopsies taken at postoperative colonoscopy. The study ran alongside a multicentre cohort designed to identify predictors of early endoscopic recurrence after ileocolonic resection. A Rutgeerts score higher than i0 was the definition used for endoscopic postoperative recurrence. A total of 170 or so mucosal samples from 57 patients were sequenced, collected from several sites on the surgical specimen and at postoperative endoscopy. Postoperative therapy was given to about half of the patients, with thiopurines administered to over 10 patients and anti-TNF agents administered to 15 to 20 patients. Surgery was performed for a complication in all patients, with stricturing disease in roughly 60% and penetrating disease in approximately 40%. The research as a whole found: Patients who were active smokers at surgery had a significantly higher proportion of clonal expansions than non-smokers (roughly 24% vs 19%, p=0.02). Endoscopic recurrence was linked to a higher percentage of high-frequency clones at surgery, and recurrence occurred in every patient whose clonality exceeded 26.8% (18/57). Postoperative endoscopy was performed at varying times within the first year after surgery, with a median delay of about 6.9 months. Compared with CD4 T cells, sorted CD8 T cells contained more high-frequency clones, which suggests that the mucosal expansions were mostly CD8. Mucosal CD4 and CD8 T cells were sorted and sequenced only in a subgroup of patients, whose size was not stated.

Five hundred nanograms of biopsy DNA per sample were submitted for commercial TCRB immunosequencing. Adaptive Biotechnology amplified the CDR3 regions from genomic DNA with a two-step multiplex PCR designed to control amplification bias. Primers covering every V and J gene segment were used in the first PCR, while barcodes and Illumina adapters were added in the second PCR. An Illumina instrument was used to sequence the CDR3 libraries. The authors' pipeline ran thus. The analysis drew on both the pipelines supplied by the vendor and custom analysis of the raw data in R/Bioconductor running R version 3.3.0. Clonality, ranging from 0 to 1, was calculated as the inverse of the normalised Shannon entropy of all productive clones. High-frequency clones were defined as the share of the repertoire occupied by the top 100 clones, with only clones passing a 95% confidence test being retained. Overlap between samples was measured with the Morisita-Horn index, while repertoire diversity was measured with the Simpson index. As stored in TCRdb, this immuneACCESS dataset retains in-frame rearrangements with V and J assigned. A fraction of the clones does not appear; measured against another copy, unresolved V genes explain less than half of the discrepancy, and the remainder lacks a known reason. V and J calls and clone size are those listed in that table; D and trimming were worked out from the DNA. Present in this sample are about 13,000 clones, around 80% of which were seen just once. The ten most abundant clones make up 17% of the sample.

The time point label, read with the paper, signifies: neoterminal ileum biopsy at postoperative endoscopy, about 6 months after surgery. To be eligible, patients had to be adults with ileal or ileocolonic Crohn's disease and an indication for ileocolonic resection. Whole ileal mucosal biopsies were stored frozen at -80°C before DNA extraction. A TRizol-based method was used to extract genomic DNA from the frozen whole biopsies, and the DNA was quantified with a NanoDrop 2000 spectrophotometer. CDR1 and CDR2 are read off the germline V gene as ENHRY and SYGVKD. From its cysteine to its phenylalanine, the CDR3 spans 14 amino acids. Kept here is only the CDR3 DNA, which spans 42 bases and is read in frame from base 1. V loses 0 bases of germline sequence and J loses 5 bases, and the interval between the two ends is 10 bases.

Recombination joined TRBV10-3 with TRBJ1-1; possibly the D gene is TRBD1, per 5 matching bases. Material: ileal tissue. The sequence came from an adult with Crohn's disease. The CDR3 region has the sequence CAISESGGRTEAFF. The nucleotides are TGTGCCATCAGTGAGTCGGGGGGAAGGACTGAAGCTTTCTTT.